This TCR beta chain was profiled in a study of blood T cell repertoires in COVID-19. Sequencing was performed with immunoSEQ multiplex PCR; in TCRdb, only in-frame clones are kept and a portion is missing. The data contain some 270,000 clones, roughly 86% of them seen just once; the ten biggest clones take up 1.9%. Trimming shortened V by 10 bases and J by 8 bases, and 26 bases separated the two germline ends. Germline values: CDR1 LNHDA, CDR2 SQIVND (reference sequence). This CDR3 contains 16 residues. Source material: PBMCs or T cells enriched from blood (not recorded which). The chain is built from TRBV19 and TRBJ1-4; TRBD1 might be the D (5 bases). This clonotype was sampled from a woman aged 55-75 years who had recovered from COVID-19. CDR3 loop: CATRPGNQAWSEKLFF. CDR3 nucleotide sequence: TGTGCCACCCGGCCAGGGAATCAGGCTTGGTCGGAAAAACTGTTTTTT.